These 22 T cell receptor beta chains share one sample of origin, sequenced in a study of low-dose radiotherapy and immunotherapy resistance in tumors. TRAV- and TRBV-specific primers primed first-strand cDNA, covering alpha and beta chains. Amplification of TCRs used a constant-region primer and V-primer adapter for around 18 PCR cycles. MiXCR, applied by TCRdb to the reads, yields one record per CDR3 protein. The sample lists 80,000 to 95,000 distinct CDR3 sequences, 9.4% occurring once. The time point is: before trial treatment. Source: PBMCs, taken before treatment. The receptors were gathered from a male donor with prostate cancer.

This clonotype was seen repeatedly, ten times or more. CDR3 loop: CASSFLGTGPQETQYF. For the CDR3, the DNA is TGTGCCAGCAGTTTTTTAGGCACAGGACCTCAAGAGACCCAGTACTTC. V gene TRBV28 combines with J gene TRBJ2-5; a weak D match, TRBD1 (5 bases). Trimming cost V 3 bases and J 2 bases, with 16 bases left between them. The germline V gene has CDR1 MDHEN and CDR2 SYDVKM. This CDR3 spans 16 amino acids.

There are many counts of this clonotype. V usage is TRBV4-3 and J usage is TRBJ2-7; no clear D gene. This CDR3 comprises 13 residues. Trimming cost V 0 bases and J 4 bases, with 7 bases left between them. From germline, CDR1 is LGHNA and CDR2 YSLEER. CDR3 residues: CASSQELIYEQYF. In DNA form, the CDR3 reads TGCGCCAGCAGCCAAGAACTGATATACGAGCAGTACTTC.

This clonotype was picked up many times. The chain is built from TRBV6-2 or TRBV6-3 and TRBJ1-5, with D possibly TRBD1 on 6 matching bases. This CDR3 is 14 amino acids long. Looked up from germline, CDR1 is MNHEY and CDR2 is SVGEGT. Deletions cut 7 bases from V and 2 bases from J, with 12 bases between. The CDR3 bases are TGTGCCAGCACTGAGGGGGGAGGCAATCAGCCCCAGCATTTT. This gives the protein CASTEGGGNQPQHF.

This clonotype was counted between two and nine times. This likely reflects a read error, since a far larger clone is one base away. V gene TRBV28 combines with J gene TRBJ2-1; D is unresolved. The CDR3 length is 13 residues. The V end lost 6 bases, the J end lost 10 bases, and 16 bases lay between the germline ends. Germline V gene data show CDR1 as MDHEN and CDR2 as SYDVKM. Written as DNA, the CDR3 is TGTGCCAGCAGCGAAGGGCCCTCCTACGAGCAGTTCTTC. Protein sequence: CASSEGPSYEQFF.

Remarks on this clonotype: It differs at one base from a far larger clone, so likely a read error. The chain is built from TRBV12-3 or TRBV12-4 and TRBJ2-7; 7 bases agree with TRBD2. Unmatched junction bases numbered 7, after V lost 7 bases and J lost 7 bases. The CDR3 consists of 12 residues. The CDR3 here is CASTPGEGEQYF. In DNA, the CDR3 is TGTGCCAGCACCCCTGGGGAGGGGGAGCAGTACTTC.

This clonotype has at least ten counts. The chain recombines TRBV5-1 with TRBJ2-3; D not resolved. The ends were cut back, 4 bases at V and 3 bases at J, with 15 bases in the middle. CDR3 size: 15 residues. Germline-derived CDR1 and CDR2 are SGHRS and YFSETQ. CDR3 protein: CASSPRAGRTDTQYF. CDR3 coding DNA: TGCGCCAGCAGCCCCCGTGCAGGAAGAACAGATACGCAGTATTTT.

This clonotype was recorded many times. The rearrangement links TRBV2 to TRBJ2-5, with D uncertain. The germline gives CDR1 SNHLY, CDR2 FYNNEI. Between the trimmed V and J ends, which lost 3 bases and 4 bases, there was a span of 9 bases. This CDR3 is built from 13 residues. The CDR3 region has the DNA TGTGCCAGCAGTGATCCCCAGGTAGAGACCCAGTACTTC. Protein product: CASSDPQVETQYF.

This clonotype was counted ten times or more. J is TRBJ2-6 and V is TRBV28; 7 nucleotides agree with TRBD1. The CDR3 is 18 residues long. Looked up from germline, CDR1 is MDHEN and CDR2 is SYDVKM. V was pared by 2 bases and J by 0 bases, with 7 bases of the junction left unmatched. In DNA form, the CDR3 reads TGTGCCAGCAGTTTAGGGGACAGCGAGTACTCTGGGGCCAACGTCCTGACTTTC. Protein sequence: CASSLGDSEYSGANVLTF.

This clonotype was counted ten times or more. The CDR3 sequence: CASSLLHEQYF. Written as DNA, the CDR3 is TGTGCCAGCAGCCTACTTCACGAGCAGTACTTC. The rearrangement uses TRBV28 and TRBJ2-7; D is uncertain. The CDR3 spans 11 residues. Per the germline V gene, CDR1 is MDHEN and CDR2 is SYDVKM. With 6 bases removed from V and 5 bases from J, the gap between germline ends came to 8 bases. The full variable domain, in which reference TRBV28 and TRBJ2-7 provide the parts outside the CDR3, is DVKVTQSSRYLVKRTGEKVFLECVQDMDHENMFWYRQDPGLGLRLIYFSYDVKMKEKGDIPEGYSVSREKKERFSLILESASTNQTSMYLCASSLLHEQYFGPGTRLTVT.

The table lists this clonotype with many counts. This chain connects TRBV2 to TRBJ1-2; no clear D. V was shortened by 1 base and J by 4 bases, with 7 bases between the two germline ends. Germline V gene data show CDR1 as SNHLY and CDR2 as FYNNEI. This CDR3 is 13 amino acids long. CDR3 sequence (DNA): TGTGCCAGCAGTGAAGAGGTTAGCTATGGCTACACCTTC. Its translation is CASSEEVSYGYTF.

This clonotype has ten or more counts. The genes are TRBV5-1 and TRBJ2-2, with D perhaps matching TRBD2 (5 bases). CDR3 size: 14 residues. The V end was cut by 8 bases, the J end by 4 bases, with 15 bases between. Germline V CDR1 and CDR2: SGHRS, YFSETQ. The DNA for the CDR3 is TGCGCCAGTCAGTCGGCGGGCCGCACCGGGGAGCTGTTTTTT. The encoded protein is CASQSAGRTGELFF.

The table lists this clonotype with many counts. The chain uses TRBV4-3 and TRBJ1-2; D is uncertain. V gave up 0 bases and J gave up 8 bases, with 19 bases separating them. The CDR3 is made up of 16 amino acids. CDR1 is LGHNA and CDR2 is YSLEER in the germline V gene. The CDR3 nucleotides are TGCGCCAGCAGCCAAGATACCGGCAGGAACGCTGGCGGCTACACCTTC. Translated, it gives CASSQDTGRNAGGYTF.

This clonotype was observed at least ten times. J is TRBJ1-1 and V is TRBV28; the match to TRBD1 covers 7 bases. In germline, CDR1 is MDHEN, CDR2 SYDVKM. The ends lost 5 bases at V and 5 bases at J; junction bases unmatched: 8. There are 14 residues in the CDR3. CDR3 sequence: CASSQTTGRTEAFF. The CDR3, as DNA: TGTGCCAGCAGTCAAACGACAGGGAGAACTGAAGCTTTCTTT.

The table lists this clonotype with many counts. The chain is built from TRBV5-1 and TRBJ2-1; 9 positions match TRBD1. Germline CDR1 and CDR2: SGHRS and YFSETQ. The CDR3 length is 14 residues. The junction had 7 bases not matched to a gene; V was cut back by 7 bases and J by 5 bases. The CDR3 protein is CASHRDRVDNEQFF. For the CDR3, the DNA is TGCGCCAGCCATCGGGACAGGGTGGACAATGAGCAGTTCTTC.

This clonotype was found many times. The V gene is TRBV27, the J gene TRBJ1-2; 9 bases match TRBD1. Trimming took 5 bases from V and 0 from J; bases not matched to a gene: 4. The CDR3 loop spans 15 amino acids. The germline CDR1 and CDR2 sequences are MNHEY and SMNVEV (reference sequence). CDR3 bases: TGTGCCAGCAGTCTCGGACAGGGGACTAACTATGGCTACACCTTC. Translated: CASSLGQGTNYGYTF.

This clonotype was recorded many times. This sequence joins TRBV27 and TRBJ2-5; unclear D gene. V shed 6 bases and J shed 2 bases, with 10 bases lying between them. The CDR3 is made up of 13 amino acids. CDR1 is MNHEY, CDR2 SMNVEV, per germline (reference sequence). The CDR3 reads CASRGDRQETQYF. The CDR3 region has the DNA TGTGCCAGCAGGGGTGATCGGCAAGAGACCCAGTACTTC.

This clonotype was counted ten times or more. This chain joins TRBV5-1 and TRBJ2-5, with 8 bases lining up with TRBD1. Trimming cost V 0 bases and J 8 bases; bases outside gene matches: 9. The germline CDR1 and CDR2 sequences are SGHRS and YFSETQ. The CDR3 covers 15 residues. DNA of the CDR3: TGCGCCAGCAGCTTGGCCCAGGACAGGGCTTCTACCCAGTACTTC. This translates into CASSLAQDRASTQYF.

At least ten counts were recorded for this clonotype. CDR3: CASSPDQVVSNEQFF. The CDR3 DNA sequence: TGCGCCAGCAGCCCCGACCAGGTTGTGAGCAATGAGCAGTTCTTC. The chain recombines TRBV4-1 with TRBJ2-1; D gene uncertain. The CDR3 is 15 residues long. CDR1 and CDR2 (germline): MGHRA, YSYEKL. Between the trimmed V and J ends, which lost 4 bases and 6 bases, there was a span of 16 bases.

On this clonotype itself: This may be a read error, as it is one base from a much larger clone. This rearrangement joins TRBV7-2 to TRBJ2-3; D is unclear. Germline V gene lookup returns CDR1 SGHTA and CDR2 FQGNSA. With 5 bases removed from V and 5 bases from J, the gap between germline ends came to 11 bases. This CDR3 contains 13 residues. CDR3 in amino acids: CASSINQRDTQYF. CDR3 sequence (DNA): TGTGCCAGCAGCATCAATCAAAGAGATACGCAGTATTTT.

This clonotype was recorded at least ten times. The chain is built from TRBV5-1 and TRBJ2-1; unclear D gene. Trimming removed 4 bases from V and 5 bases from J, with 19 bases in between. The CDR3 sequence is 16 residues long. Germline V lookup: CDR1 SGHRS, CDR2 YFSETQ. The CDR3 here is CASSAPTLWENNEQFF. CDR3 DNA: TGCGCCAGCAGCGCACCCACCCTTTGGGAAAACAATGAGCAGTTCTTC.

The table lists this clonotype with a few counts. The gene calls are TRBV20-1 and TRBJ2-5; 13 nucleotides align to TRBD2. Germline-derived CDR1 and CDR2 are DFQATT and SNEGSKA (reference sequence). The CDR3 has 16 residues. With V trimmed by 8 bases and J by 2 bases, 11 bases remained unmatched. CDR3 region: CSTGTSGTRGQETQYF. Written as DNA, the CDR3 is TGCAGTACCGGGACTAGCGGGACCCGGGGTCAAGAGACCCAGTACTTC.

This clonotype was picked up many times. This chain links TRBV5-1 with TRBJ2-1; D gene ambiguous. V was pared by 1 base and J by 9 bases, with 5 bases between. Germline assignment: CDR1 SGHRS and CDR2 YFSETQ. The CDR3 loop spans 11 amino acids. CDR3 DNA: TGCGCCAGCAGCTTGTTGGGTGAGCAGTTCTTC. Protein sequence: CASSLLGEQFF. Together with reference TRBV5-1 and TRBJ2-1, the CDR3 gives the full variable domain: KAGVTQTPRYLIKTRGQQVTLSCSPISGHRSVSWYQQTPGQGLQFLFEYFSETQRNKGNFPGRFSGRQFSNSRSEMNVSTLELGDSALYLCASSLLGEQFFGPGTRLTVL.